This T cell receptor beta chain is from a study of blood T cells in healthy people across ages. The V and J ends lost 6 bases and 3 bases respectively, with 9 bases between them. The CDR3 runs to 13 residues. CDR1 and CDR2 (germline): ENHRY, SYGVKD. Each donor gave ten milliliters of peripheral blood. Study observations and caveats: More naive CD4+ cells and higher diversity marked long-lived donors relative to aged donors.

This clonotype was seen a few times. As yet, its antigen is unknown. Combining a sample-barcoded 5' primer with a J-beta primer mix, a second PCR ran for roughly 7 to 11 cycles. From the 5' RACE reads, TCRdb called clonotypes with MiXCR, one entry per CDR3 protein. The repertoire holds over 1,500,000 distinct CDR3 sequences, roughly two fifths seen once, with roughly 23% in the top ten. This chain connects TRBV10-3 to TRBJ2-4; possible D gene TRBD1, 5 bases. This sequence originates from a human donor in good health. Sequenced input: blood. The CDR3 loop reads CAIRGANKNIQYF. The CDR3, as DNA: TGTGCCATCAGAGGGGCCAACAAAAACATTCAGTACTTC.